The 31 T cell receptor beta chains presented below share a single source sample, sequenced in a study of glioma-infiltrating T cells after dendritic cell vaccination. Assay used: immunoSEQ multiplex PCR; TCRdb lists only in-frame clones, some missing. This table has fewer than 85,000 clones, about 76% appearing once. The material was blood, obtained before dendritic cell vaccination. These receptors originate from a human donor with glioblastoma.

The V gene is TRBV25-1, the J gene TRBJ1-2; TRBD1 might be the D (6 bases). Germline V gene sequence: CDR1 MGHDK, CDR2 SYGVNS. The CDR3 length is 16 residues. The V and J ends lost 3 bases and 0 bases respectively, with 14 bases between them. This CDR3 reads CASSDYRDTTNYGYTF. CDR3 DNA sequence: TGTGCCAGCAGTGACTACCGGGACACAACTAACTATGGCTACACCTTC.

This sequence joins TRBV18 and TRBJ1-2; TRBD1 matches 7 bases. The CDR3 consists of 13 residues. The J segment lost 6 bases and the V segment lost 3 bases, leaving 4 bases of the junction unmatched. Germline-derived CDR1 and CDR2 are KGHSH and LQKENI. The CDR3 DNA follows: TGTGCCAGCTCACCTACAGGGGACCATGGCTACACCTTC. It is translated as CASSPTGDHGYTF.

This rearrangement joins TRBV27 to TRBJ1-1, with 8 bases that match TRBD1. With V trimmed by 7 bases and J by 4 bases, 14 bases remained unmatched. Germline CDR1 MNHEY, CDR2 SMNVEV (reference sequence). CDR3 length: 16 amino acids. The CDR3 region is CASTLRTGKGFTEAFF. CDR3 nucleotide sequence: TGTGCCAGCACCCTCCGGACAGGGAAGGGGTTCACTGAAGCTTTCTTT.

The gene calls are TRBV7-2 and TRBJ2-7; tentatively, D is TRBD1 (5 bases). CDR3 length equals 15 residues. Germline CDR1 reads SGHTA; CDR2 reads FQGNSA. With 5 bases removed from V and 3 bases from J, the gap between germline ends came to 17 bases. The CDR3 region has the DNA TGTGCCAGCAGCCCAGAGGCGACAGCAAACTACGAGCAGTACTTC. It translates to CASSPEATANYEQYF.

The chain links TRBV7-9 to TRBJ2-1, with TRBD2 matching 10 bases. Germline CDR1 is SEHNR and CDR2 is FQNEAQ (reference sequence). The V segment lost 4 bases and the J segment 8 bases; nucleotides outside the gene matches: 8. The length of the CDR3 is 15 residues. The CDR3 sequence: CASSSVAGGDDEQFF. CDR3 nucleotide sequence: TGTGCCAGCAGCTCCGTAGCGGGGGGCGACGATGAGCAGTTCTTC.

The chain uses TRBV5-1 and TRBJ2-2; D is perhaps TRBD1 (6 bases). The germline V and J ends were trimmed by 4 bases and 11 bases, with 15 bases remaining between them. The CDR3 runs to 13 residues. Per the germline V gene, CDR1 is SGHRS and CDR2 is YFSETQ. The chain's CDR3 is CASSTLSGEELFF. Here the CDR3 DNA reads TGCGCCAGCAGCACCCTCTCAGGGGAAGAGCTGTTTTTT.

Points on this clone: Additional DNA sequences in this sample encode the identical CDR3. V gene TRBV30 combines with J gene TRBJ1-6; a weak D match, TRBD1 (5 bases). The CDR3 has 15 residues. Trimming cost V 1 base and J 4 bases, with 11 bases left between them. Germline V CDR1 and CDR2: GTSNPN, SVGIG (reference sequence). CDR3 region: CAWSGRTRYNSPLHF. The CDR3 coding sequence is TGTGCCTGGAGTGGTCGGACACGGTATAATTCACCCCTCCACTTT.

This chain links TRBV15 with TRBJ1-6; weak D call: TRBD1 (5 bases). Per the germline V gene, CDR1 is LNHNV and CDR2 is YYDKDF (reference sequence). The CDR3 is 17 residues long. V was cut by 0 bases and J by 3 bases, with 12 bases left in between. This CDR3 is CATSREHQGRYNSPLHF. The CDR3 DNA reads as TGTGCCACCAGCAGAGAGCATCAGGGTCGCTATAATTCACCCCTCCACTTT.

This chain connects TRBV5-4 to TRBJ2-1, with TRBD1 matching over 10 bases. V lost 5 bases, J lost 8 bases, and 16 bases stayed unmatched. This CDR3 region has 17 residues. CDR1 and CDR2 (germline): SGHNT, YYREEE (reference sequence). For the CDR3, the DNA is TGTGCCAGCAGTTCTAAAGTAGGGGGACAGGGGATCGATGAGCAGTTCTTC. It codes for CASSSKVGGQGIDEQFF.

This clone came up a few times. The chain uses TRBV2 and TRBJ2-2, with a weak D call TRBD2 (6 bases). The length of the CDR3 is 12 residues. Germline V gene lookup returns CDR1 SNHLY and CDR2 FYNNEI. V was cut by 5 bases and J by 6 bases, with 7 bases left in between. Here the CDR3 reads CASSWGAGELFF. The DNA of the CDR3 is TGTGCCAGCAGTTGGGGGGCCGGGGAGCTGTTTTTT.

The chain has TRBV5-4 and TRBJ1-2; no firm D call. This CDR3 is 13 amino acids long. Germline assignment: CDR1 SGHNT and CDR2 YYREEE (reference sequence). Trimming cost V 1 base and J 6 bases, with 10 bases left between them. The CDR3 nucleotides read TGTGCCAGCAGCTTGTTTTGGGGAGATGGCTACACCTTC. Encoded protein: CASSLFWGDGYTF.

The chain links TRBV7-8 to TRBJ1-2; no firm D call. The CDR3 is 16 amino acids. The V end was cut by 2 bases, the J end by 6 bases, with 19 bases between. Germline CDR1 reads SGHVS; CDR2 reads FQNEAQ. The CDR3 region is CASSLRQKEAYDGYTF. CDR3 in DNA: TGTGCCAGCAGCTTAAGGCAGAAAGAGGCCTACGATGGCTACACCTTC.

The chain recombines TRBV13 with TRBJ1-6, with D unresolved. V lost 4 bases and J lost 7, with 17 bases in between. Germline assignment: CDR1 PRHDT and CDR2 FYEKMQ (reference sequence). The CDR3 is made up of 16 amino acids. CDR3: CASSSRTGSGNSPLHF. The DNA of the CDR3 is TGTGCCAGCAGCTCCAGAACCGGGAGCGGGAATTCACCCCTCCACTTT. Full variable domain (remainder filled in from reference TRBV13 and TRBJ1-6): AAGVIQSPRHLIKEKRETATLKCYPIPRHDTVYWYQQGPGQDPQFLISFYEKMQSDKGSIPDRFSAQQFSDYHSELNMSSLELGDSALYFCASSSRTGSGNSPLHFGNGTRLTVT.

V gene TRBV10-3 combines with J gene TRBJ1-1; D unclear. Trimming shortened V by 9 bases and J by 0 bases, and 14 bases separated the two germline ends. Germline CDR1 ENHRY, CDR2 SYGVKD. The CDR3 has 14 amino acids. In DNA, the CDR3 is TGTGCCATGCAAGCGGGCCCGATGAACACTGAAGCTTTCTTT. This gives the protein CAMQAGPMNTEAFF.

The chain has TRBV7-2 and TRBJ2-7, with a possible D match to TRBD1 (6 bases). The V end lost 5 bases, the J end lost 2 bases, and 10 bases lay between the germline ends. Per the germline V gene, CDR1 is SGHTA and CDR2 is FQGNSA. The CDR3 covers 13 residues. The CDR3 reads CASSATGPYEQYF. The CDR3 DNA sequence: TGTGCCAGCAGCGCGACAGGACCCTACGAGCAGTACTTC. The full variable domain, its missing parts supplied by reference TRBV7-2 and TRBJ2-7, is GAGVSQSPSNKVTEKGKDVELRCDPISGHTALYWYRQSLGQGLEFLIYFQGNSAPDKSGLPSDRFSAERTGGSVSTLTIQRTQQEDSAVYLCASSATGPYEQYFGPGTRLTVT.

J is TRBJ1-1 and V is TRBV6-5, with D possibly matching TRBD1 (6 bases). Germline V gives CDR1 MNHEY, CDR2 SVGAGI. There are 15 residues in the CDR3. With 0 bases removed from V and 6 bases from J, the gap between germline ends came to 14 bases. CDR3 amino acids: CASSYSQGSRAEAFF. CDR3 sequence (DNA): TGTGCCAGCAGTTACTCCCAGGGGTCCCGAGCTGAAGCTTTCTTT.

The rearrangement links TRBV2 to TRBJ1-2; unclear D gene. Germline CDR1 and CDR2: SNHLY and FYNNEI. The V and J ends lost 4 bases and 4 bases respectively, with 13 bases between them. The CDR3 extends over 14 amino acids. CDR3 in amino acids: CASSGRPEFYGYTF. The CDR3 DNA reads TGTGCCAGCAGTGGGCGACCGGAGTTCTATGGCTACACCTTC. Full variable domain (remainder filled in from reference TRBV2 and TRBJ1-2): EPEVTQTPSHQVTQMGQEVILRCVPISNHLYFYWYRQILGQKVEFLVSFYNNEISEKSEIFDDQFSVERPDGSNFTLKIRSTKLEDSAMYFCASSGRPEFYGYTFGSGTRLTVV.

The chain combines TRBV9 with TRBJ1-1, with D possibly TRBD1 on 6 matching bases. This CDR3 region has 14 residues. Between the trimmed V and J ends, which lost 3 bases and 0 bases, there was a span of 9 bases. CDR1 is SGDLS and CDR2 is YYNGEE in the germline V gene. The DNA for the CDR3 is TGTGCCAGCAGCGCGGGACAAATGAACACTGAAGCTTTCTTT. Amino acids: CASSAGQMNTEAFF. Supplemented by reference TRBV9 and TRBJ1-1, the full variable domain reads DSGVTQTPKHLITATGQRVTLRCSPRSGDLSVYWYQQSLDQGLQFLIQYYNGEERAKGNILERFSAQQFPDLHSELNLSSLELGDSALYFCASSAGQMNTEAFFGQGTRLTVV.

The gene calls are TRBV2 and TRBJ1-2; D uncertain. The V end was cut by 5 bases, the J end by 4 bases, with 14 bases between. Germline V gene lookup returns CDR1 SNHLY and CDR2 FYNNEI. The CDR3 is 14 residues long. The CDR3 here is CASSPREKGYGYTF. The CDR3 nucleotides are TGTGCCAGCAGTCCCCGGGAAAAGGGCTATGGCTACACCTTC.

This clone was observed once. The chain employs TRBV5-6 and TRBJ2-3, with a possible D match to TRBD1 (5 bases). Trimming removed 3 bases at V and 2 bases at J, with 19 bases between. The CDR3 runs 17 residues. CDR1 and CDR2 (germline): SGHDT, YYEEEE. As DNA, the CDR3 is TGTGCCAGCAGCTCCTCCGGAGACAGTATTTCCACAGATACGCAGTATTTT. Amino acid sequence: CASSSSGDSISTDTQYF.

To note about this clone: One junction end disagrees with the germline gene, perhaps due to a read error. CDR3 sequence (DNA): TGTGCCAGCTCACCAACTGCCCCTTCGTGGGACTATGGCCACACCTTC. This sequence encodes CASSPTAPSWDYGHTF. The chain uses TRBV18 and TRBJ1-2; D perhaps matches TRBD1 (5 bases). The CDR3 sequence is 16 residues long. Germline V gives CDR1 KGHSH, CDR2 LQKENI.

This rearrangement joins TRBV2 to TRBJ1-2; the match to TRBD1 covers 11 bases. V was pared by 2 bases and J by 7 bases, with 6 bases of the junction left unmatched. The CDR3 loop spans 15 amino acids. CDR1 is SNHLY and CDR2 is FYNNEI in the germline V gene. The chain's CDR3 is CASSEPGQGAAGYTF. DNA of the CDR3: TGTGCCAGCAGTGAACCCGGACAGGGGGCGGCTGGCTACACCTTC.

The chain is built from TRBV6-1 and TRBJ2-3; D is unclear. Trimming pared 4 bases from V and 7 bases from J, leaving 15 bases between. The length of the CDR3 is 14 residues. Looked up from germline, CDR1 is MNHNS and CDR2 is SASEGT. The CDR3 loop reads CASSVEMGYYTQYF. CDR3 coding DNA: TGTGCCAGCAGTGTAGAGATGGGCTACTATACGCAGTATTTT.

The chain carries TRBV2 and TRBJ1-6; TRBD1 is a possible D gene (6 bases). The length of the CDR3 is 16 residues. Germline CDR1 reads SNHLY; CDR2 reads FYNNEI. The ends were cut back, 6 bases at V and 6 bases at J, with 18 bases in the middle. The CDR3 sequence is CASRGSAGVANSPLHF. The CDR3 DNA reads as TGTGCCAGCAGAGGCAGCGCAGGGGTTGCTAATTCACCCCTCCACTTT.

The chain couples TRBV27 to TRBJ1-4; no firm D call. Germline CDR1 MNHEY, CDR2 SMNVEV (reference sequence). V lost 6 bases to trimming and J lost 8 bases, with 7 bases between them. The CDR3 extends over 11 amino acids. CDR3 DNA sequence: TGTGCCAGCAGCCCAGAAGAAAAACTGTTTTTT. Amino acid sequence: CASSPEEKLFF.

The V and J genes are TRBV19 and TRBJ1-2; D gene unclear. CDR1 is LNHDA and CDR2 is SQIVND in the germline V gene (reference sequence). This CDR3 region has 13 residues. V shed 3 bases and J shed 3 bases, with 8 bases lying between them. The chain's CDR3 is CASSIDGYYGYTF. The CDR3 DNA follows: TGTGCCAGTAGTATTGACGGGTACTATGGCTACACCTTC.

This CDR3 reads CASSHSQGGDEKLFF. As DNA, the CDR3 is TGTGCCAGCAGCCACTCACAGGGCGGTGATGAAAAACTGTTTTTT. The chain employs TRBV4-2 and TRBJ1-4; perhaps TRBD1 as D (6 bases). This CDR3 is 15 amino acids long. V shed 3 bases and J shed 6 bases, with 14 bases lying between them. In germline, CDR1 is LGHNA, CDR2 YNFKEQ.

This clone was detected a few times. The chain carries TRBV6-5 and TRBJ1-2; 9 bases align to TRBD1. The CDR3 runs to 13 residues. The J segment lost 4 bases and the V segment lost 6 bases, leaving 3 bases of the junction unmatched. Germline lookup yields CDR1 MNHEY and CDR2 SVGAGI. The CDR3 here is CASRLTGGYGYTF. For the CDR3, the DNA is TGTGCCAGCAGACTGACAGGGGGCTATGGCTACACCTTC.

The chain links TRBV25-1 to TRBJ1-1; D remains ambiguous. This CDR3 contains 13 residues. The V end was cut by 6 bases, the J end by 8 bases, with 16 bases between. The V gene's germline CDR1 is MGHDK and CDR2 SYGVNS. Here the CDR3 DNA reads TGTGCCAGCAGAAAGCAGTTGACACAAGAAGCTTTCTTT. Its protein product is CASRKQLTQEAFF.

The J gene is TRBJ1-6, the V gene TRBV6-1; weak D call: TRBD1 (5 bases). V was pared by 5 bases and J by 5 bases, with 10 bases between. The germline V gene encodes CDR1 MNHNS and CDR2 SASEGT. There are 14 residues in the CDR3. CDR3 nucleotide sequence: TGTGCCAGCAGTTATCAGGGTAATAATTCACCCCTCCACTTT. It translates to CASSYQGNNSPLHF.

The V and J genes are TRBV2 and TRBJ2-2; 8 nucleotides match TRBD1. V was pared by 4 bases and J by 2 bases, with 3 bases of the junction left unmatched. The CDR3 totals 15 residues. The V gene's germline CDR1 is SNHLY and CDR2 FYNNEI. CDR3 in amino acids: CASSAQGANTGELFF. CDR3 DNA sequence: TGTGCCAGCAGTGCGCAGGGGGCTAACACCGGGGAGCTGTTTTTT. Full variable domain (remainder filled in from reference TRBV2 and TRBJ2-2): EPEVTQTPSHQVTQMGQEVILRCVPISNHLYFYWYRQILGQKVEFLVSFYNNEISEKSEIFDDQFSVERPDGSNFTLKIRSTKLEDSAMYFCASSAQGANTGELFFGEGSRLTVL.